This T cell receptor (beta chain) was profiled in a study of PD-L1 blockade in urothelial cancer. The overall study: The patients' atezolizumab therapy, 1,200 mg intravenously every 3 weeks, started at some point between 2014 and 2015. Analyses used blood from 3 weeks (second dose) and 6 weeks after treatment start.

This clone came up once. Its antigen is not identified. Some clones are missing from TCRdb's copy, which holds only in-frame ones; the method was immunoSEQ multiplex PCR. The table records some 57,000 clones, roughly 82% of them present only once. Time point of the sample: pretreatment peripheral blood. Between 1 and 8 samples per patient were obtained, pretreatment and on-treatment. The CDR3 length is 19 residues. V was pared by 4 bases and J by 6 bases, with 30 bases between. CDR1 SNHLY and CDR2 FYNNEI come from the germline V gene. Overall study results and limits: Patients who had durable benefit saw their tumor-associated blood clones expand more at 3 weeks.

This TCR derives from a man in his fifties with urothelial cancer. The sample in question was PBMCs, obtained around atezolizumab (anti-PD-L1) treatment. The gene calls are TRBV2 and TRBJ1-2; the D is unclear. CDR3 protein: CASSALRLFEGVSWDGYTF. The CDR3 DNA reads as TGTGCCAGCAGTGCCCTTCGATTATTCGAGGGTGTGAGTTGGGATGGCTACACCTTC.